A single sample gave rise to the 21 T cell receptor beta chains below, sequenced in a study of response to subunit inactivated influenza vaccine. TCRdb independently ran MiXCR on the RT-PCR reads; one entry per CDR3 protein. In the table there are around 540,000 distinct CDR3 sequences, 12% of which are singletons. This material consisted of PBMCs from blood, taken on the day of vaccination. Receptor source: a man in his fifties who received an inactivated influenza vaccine.

At least ten counts were recorded for this clonotype. V usage is TRBV5-4 and J usage is TRBJ2-6; D is ambiguous. The V and J ends lost 5 bases and 4 bases respectively, with 10 bases between them. This CDR3 has 14 residues. CDR1 is SGHNT, CDR2 YYREEE, per germline (reference sequence). The CDR3: CASRSPGGANVLTF. In nucleotides, the CDR3 is TGTGCCAGCAGATCCCCTGGGGGGGCCAACGTCCTGACTTTC.

The rearrangement uses TRBV5-6 and TRBJ2-7, with D unclear. Germline CDR1 and CDR2: SGHDT and YYEEEE. The CDR3 consists of 13 residues. The V end was cut by 3 bases, the J end by 3 bases, with 10 bases between. The CDR3 bases are TGTGCCAGCAGCTGGGCCGGTGGCTACGAGCAGTACTTC. Translating gives CASSWAGGYEQYF.

DNA for the CDR3: TGTGCCAGCAGCCCCGCAAGGGACTACGAGCAGTACTTC. As protein: CASSPARDYEQYF. This chain links TRBV7-2 with TRBJ2-7; the D is unclear. V was pared by 5 bases and J by 3 bases, with 11 bases between. CDR3 length equals 13 residues. Germline V gives CDR1 SGHTA, CDR2 FQGNSA.

This clonotype was seen only a few times. This chain uses TRBV12-3 or TRBV12-4 with TRBJ2-4, with D perhaps given as TRBD1 or TRBD2 (5 bases each). The CDR3 sequence is 14 residues long. V was cut by 1 base and J by 5 bases, with 9 bases left in between. CDR3 sequence (DNA): TGTGCCAGCAGTTTAGGAGGGGCCGAAAACATTCAGTACTTC. This sequence encodes CASSLGGAENIQYF.

This clonotype showed up just a few times. This rearrangement joins TRBV10-1 to TRBJ2-5, with D possibly matching TRBD1 (6 bases). Trimming stripped 3 bases from V and 7 bases from J, with 18 bases between. The V gene's germline CDR1 is WNHNN and CDR2 SYGVQD (reference sequence). This CDR3 is built from 15 residues. The CDR3 loop is CASSDGRGPTRTQYF. As DNA, the CDR3 is TGCGCCAGCAGTGACGGCAGGGGACCCACTCGGACCCAGTACTTC.

The J gene is TRBJ2-3, the V gene TRBV4-1; 9 nucleotides agree with TRBD2. The germline V gene encodes CDR1 MGHRA and CDR2 YSYEKL. The CDR3 covers 18 residues. V was pared by 4 bases and J by 2 bases, with 13 bases of the junction left unmatched. CDR3 protein: CASSLVVSGGRYTDTQYF. For the CDR3, the DNA is TGCGCCAGCAGCCTGGTGGTTAGCGGGGGCCGCTACACAGATACGCAGTATTTT.

This clonotype was recorded once. The chain links TRBV11-2 to TRBJ2-7; 7 bases align to TRBD2. Germline V gives CDR1 SGHAT, CDR2 FQNNGV. The ends lost 6 bases at V and 2 bases at J; junction bases unmatched: 7. The CDR3 spans 14 residues. The CDR3 DNA reads TGTGCCAGCAGGGGTGCCCGGGGGGCCTACGAGCAGTACTTC. Translation gives CASRGARGAYEQYF.

The chain has TRBV6-6 and TRBJ2-1, with 10 bases aligning to TRBD2. J gave up 7 bases and V 6 bases, and 3 bases lay outside the gene matches. The germline CDR1 and CDR2 sequences are MNHNY and SVGAGI (reference sequence). The length of the CDR3 is 13 residues. This CDR3 is CASRKREGNEQFF. The CDR3 DNA reads as TGTGCCAGCAGAAAGCGGGAGGGTAATGAGCAGTTCTTC.

The V gene is TRBV2, the J gene TRBJ2-7; D is ambiguous. Germline CDR1 is SNHLY and CDR2 is FYNNEI. The V end lost 6 bases, the J end lost 3 bases, and 12 bases lay between the germline ends. The CDR3 extends over 13 amino acids. This CDR3 is CASRKAGGYEQYF. The DNA of the CDR3 is TGTGCCAGCAGGAAGGCAGGCGGCTACGAGCAGTACTTC.

The table lists this clonotype with many counts. The chain is built from TRBV7-2 and TRBJ2-1; no firm D call. V was cut by 5 bases and J by 10 bases, with 15 bases left in between. In germline, CDR1 is SGHTA, CDR2 FQGNSA. The CDR3 is 13 amino acids. The chain's CDR3 is CASSPQGIGEQFF. The CDR3 DNA reads as TGTGCCAGCAGCCCCCAAGGGATTGGAGAGCAGTTCTTC.

The chain carries TRBV5-1 and TRBJ2-1; tentative D call: TRBD1 (5 bases). The CDR3 consists of 14 residues. With 1 base removed from V and 4 bases from J, the gap between germline ends came to 9 bases. CDR1 and CDR2 (germline): SGHRS, YFSETQ. CDR3 residues: CASSLPREYNEQFF. The CDR3 region has the DNA TGCGCCAGCAGCTTGCCCAGGGAATACAATGAGCAGTTCTTC.

The J gene is TRBJ1-1, the V gene TRBV7-3; a weak D match, TRBD1 (6 bases). V dropped 1 base and J dropped 4 bases, with 22 bases sitting between them. Germline-derived CDR1 and CDR2 are SGHTA and FQGTGA. The CDR3 consists of 18 residues. In DNA form, the CDR3 reads TGTGCCAGCAGCTTAAAGTTAAGAGGGGGTAGACCGGGCACTGAAGCTTTCTTT. Translation gives CASSLKLRGGRPGTEAFF.

The V gene is TRBV7-2, the J gene TRBJ2-3, with a possible D match to TRBD2 (5 bases). Germline V gene sequence: CDR1 SGHTA, CDR2 FQGNSA. CDR3 length equals 15 residues. V was shortened by 0 bases and J by 2 bases, with 9 bases between the two germline ends. CDR3 loop: CASSLAGVITDTQYF. CDR3 DNA sequence: TGTGCCAGCAGCTTAGCGGGAGTTATCACAGATACGCAGTATTTT.

V is TRBV28 and J is TRBJ2-7, with unresolved D. Germline V gene lookup returns CDR1 MDHEN and CDR2 SYDVKM. V gave up 6 bases and J gave up 5 bases, with 23 bases separating them. CDR3 length equals 16 residues. In DNA, the CDR3 is TGTGCCAGCAGGCGGCCGGTAATTGGCCTCGGACACGAGCAGTACTTC. Protein: CASRRPVIGLGHEQYF.

The V gene is TRBV14, the J gene TRBJ2-1, with 7 nucleotides matching TRBD1. From germline, CDR1 is SGHDN and CDR2 FVKESK. V shed 2 bases and J 5 bases; nucleotides not matched to a gene: 6. CDR3 length: 15 amino acids. CDR3 sequence: CASSQIGGRHNEQFF. CDR3 sequence (DNA): TGTGCCAGCAGCCAAATAGGGGGCAGGCACAATGAGCAGTTCTTC.

This clonotype has just a few counts. This rearrangement joins TRBV29-1 to TRBJ2-7, with D possibly TRBD2 on 5 matching bases. Trimming removed 4 bases from V and 7 bases from J, with 17 bases in between. Germline V gives CDR1 SQVTM, CDR2 ANQGSEA. This CDR3 is 13 amino acids long. The CDR3 reads CSVGGGAGWEQYF. CDR3 DNA sequence: TGCAGCGTTGGAGGAGGTGCCGGTTGGGAGCAGTACTTC.

Only a few counts were recorded for this clonotype. V is TRBV4-3 and J is TRBJ2-5; 8 bases agree with TRBD2. The CDR3 spans 17 residues. Germline assignment: CDR1 LGHNA and CDR2 YSLEER. Trimming at V came to 3 bases and at J to 5 bases, leaving 14 bases not matched to a gene. In DNA form, the CDR3 reads TGCGCCAGCAGCCAGAACGGGCCGGGACTAGGAGGGGAGACCCAGTACTTC. Its translation is CASSQNGPGLGGETQYF.

The table lists this clonotype with a few counts. The rearrangement uses TRBV12-3 or TRBV12-4 and TRBJ2-2; 9 nucleotides align to TRBD2. The CDR3 runs to 15 residues. After removal of 6 bases from V and 1 base from J, the junction contained 3 bases not matched to a gene. The CDR3 region has the DNA TGTGCCAGCAGGCGAGCGGGGGGGAACACCGGGGAGCTGTTTTTT. Translated: CASRRAGGNTGELFF.

This chain joins TRBV5-1 and TRBJ2-7, with 9 bases lining up with TRBD1. This CDR3 contains 16 residues. V lost 1 base and J lost 0; bases outside the gene matches: 5. Germline V gene lookup returns CDR1 SGHRS and CDR2 YFSETQ. The CDR3 region is CASSLFPGQGSYEQYF. CDR3 DNA sequence: TGCGCCAGCAGCTTGTTTCCGGGACAGGGCTCCTACGAGCAGTACTTC.

Many counts were recorded for this clonotype. CDR3 region: CASSYSDRGRDAEAFF. CDR3 DNA: TGTGCCAGCAGTTACTCAGACAGGGGGCGGGACGCTGAAGCTTTCTTT. The chain recombines TRBV6-5 with TRBJ1-1; 10 bases are a match to TRBD1. V gave up 0 bases and J gave up 6 bases; unmatched junction bases: 7. CDR3 length: 16 residues. The germline V gene has CDR1 MNHEY and CDR2 SVGAGI.

The CDR3 coding sequence is TGCAGCGTTGCGTATGGGACTGGGGCCAACGTCCTGACTTTC. Protein product: CSVAYGTGANVLTF. The rearrangement links TRBV29-1 to TRBJ2-6; D not certain. The germline gives CDR1 SQVTM, CDR2 ANQGSEA. The CDR3 has 14 residues. V was clipped by 4 bases and J by 2 bases, with 9 bases between them.